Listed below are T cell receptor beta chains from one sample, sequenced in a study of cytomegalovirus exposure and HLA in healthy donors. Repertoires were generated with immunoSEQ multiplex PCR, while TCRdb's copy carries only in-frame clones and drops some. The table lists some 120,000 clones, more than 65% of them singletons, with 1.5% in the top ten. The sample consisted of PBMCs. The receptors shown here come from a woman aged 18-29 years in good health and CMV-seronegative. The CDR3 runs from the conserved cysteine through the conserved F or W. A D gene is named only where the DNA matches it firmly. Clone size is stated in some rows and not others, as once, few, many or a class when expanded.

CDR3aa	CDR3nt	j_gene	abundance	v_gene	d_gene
CASSLGGTGYDGYTF	TGTGCCAGCAGCTTAGGGGGGACAGGCTACGATGGCTACACCTTC	TRBJ1-2	.	TRBV11-2	TRBD1
CASSQRTSGPEGQFF	TGTGCCAGCAGCCAGAGGACTAGCGGGCCGGAGGGGCAGTTCTTC	TRBJ2-1	.	TRBV14	TRBD2
CASSLNEWTVAHEQYF	TGTGCCAGCAGCCTCAACGAATGGACAGTCGCCCACGAGCAGTACTTC	TRBJ2-7	.	TRBV14	.
CASSLMGTGRQTEAFF	TGTGCCAGCAGCTTAATGGGCACAGGTCGTCAAACTGAAGCTTTCTTT	TRBJ1-1	.	TRBV7-9	.
CAWSDRDRAGTEAFF	TGTGCCTGGAGTGACCGAGACAGGGCGGGGACTGAAGCTTTCTTT	TRBJ1-1	.	TRBV30	TRBD1
CASSLVGGSDEQYF	TGTGCCAGCAGCTTGGTAGGGGGCTCGGACGAGCAGTACTTC	TRBJ2-7	.	TRBV5-5	TRBD1
CASSATPSEQFF	TGTGCCAGCAGTGCAACCCCCAGTGAGCAGTTCTTC	TRBJ2-1	.	TRBV6-1	.
CAWNLGAGGHRVTDTQYF	TGTGCCTGGAACCTGGGCGCGGGGGGGCATAGGGTAACAGATACGCAGTATTTT	TRBJ2-3	few	TRBV30	TRBD2
CASSYSRQGGAEAFF	TGTGCCAGCAGTTACTCTAGACAGGGTGGCGCTGAAGCTTTCTTT	TRBJ1-1	.	TRBV6-5	TRBD1
CASGASGRTDTQYF	TGTGCCAGCGGAGCTAGCGGCCGCACAGATACGCAGTATTTT	TRBJ2-3	.	TRBV7-9	TRBD2
CASSFSGWEAFF	TGCGCCAGCAGTTTCTCAGGGTGGGAAGCTTTCTTT	TRBJ1-1	.	TRBV5-1	.
CASASVIAGSYNEQFF	TGTGCCAGCGCGAGCGTTATAGCGGGCTCCTACAATGAGCAGTTCTTC	TRBJ2-1	.	TRBV5-8	TRBD2
CASSLVSSGRGDTQYF	TGTGCCAGCAGCTTAGTGTCTAGCGGGAGGGGGGATACGCAGTATTTT	TRBJ2-3	.	TRBV7-2	TRBD2
CAWIRDRAPFF	TGTGCCTGGATCCGGGACAGGGCGCCGTTCTTC	TRBJ2-1	.	TRBV30	TRBD1
CASIGHPNTEAFF	TGTGCCAGCATAGGACATCCGAACACTGAAGCTTTCTTT	TRBJ1-1	.	TRBV11-2	.
CASSPLGGAYEQYF	TGCGCCAGCAGCCCCCTGGGGGGGGCCTACGAGCAGTACTTC	TRBJ2-7	.	TRBV5-1	TRBD2
CASSSTGTSYNEQFF	TGCGCCAGCAGCTCTACCGGGACTAGCTACAATGAGCAGTTCTTC	TRBJ2-1	.	TRBV5-1	TRBD2
CSANAYTEAFF	TGCAGTGCTAACGCGTACACTGAAGCTTTCTTT	TRBJ1-1	few	TRBV20-1	.
CASSWRGDPAVTQYF	TGTGCCAGCAGCTGGAGGGGTGACCCAGCGGTTACGCAGTATTTT	TRBJ2-3	.	TRBV5-4	.
CASSLGTGPNTEAFF	TGTGCCAGCAGTTTAGGAACAGGGCCAAACACCGAAGCTTTCTTT	TRBJ1-1	.	TRBV28	.
CASSGYSPLHF	TGTGCCAGCAGCGGGTATTCACCCCTCCACTTT	TRBJ1-6	.	TRBV2	.
CASSGGARMNTEAFF	TGTGCCAGTAGTGGAGGGGCCCGGATGAACACTGAAGCTTTCTTT	TRBJ1-1	few	TRBV19	.
CASSQEASGSYEQYF	TGTGCCAGCAGCCAAGAGGCTAGCGGCTCCTACGAGCAGTACTTC	TRBJ2-7	.	TRBV4-2	TRBD2
CASSGTGKGRLGYTF	TGTGCCAGCAGTGGGACAGGGAAGGGGAGGCTTGGCTACACCTTC	TRBJ1-2	once	TRBV27	TRBD1
CASSLTRTEAFF	TGTGCCAGCAGCCTCACCAGGACTGAAGCTTTCTTT	TRBJ1-1	.	TRBV6-1	.
CASSLTGAHSNQPQHF	TGTGCCAGCAGTTTGACAGGGGCCCATAGCAATCAGCCCCAGCATTTT	TRBJ1-5	.	TRBV27	TRBD1
CASSLFGTANEQFF	TGTGCCAGCAGCTTATTCGGGACAGCCAATGAGCAGTTCTTC	TRBJ2-1	.	TRBV7-2	TRBD1
CASSKDRAGPPQVLNYGYTF	TGTGCCAGCAGCAAAGATCGGGCAGGGCCCCCCCAAGTGCTTAACTATGGCTACACCTTC	TRBJ1-2	.	TRBV21-1	.
CASSPGLASSYEQYF	TGTGCCAGCAGCCCTGGACTAGCGAGCTCCTACGAGCAGTACTTC	TRBJ2-7	once	TRBV7-7	TRBD2
CASSSGGNTEAFF	TGTGCCAGCAGTTCAGGGGGGAACACTGAAGCTTTCTTT	TRBJ1-1	.	TRBV11-3	TRBD1
CASSFLDTRTDTQYF	TGTGCCAGCAGCTTCCTCGACACCCGCACAGATACGCAGTATTTT	TRBJ2-3	.	TRBV5-6	.
CSVEDMHYEQYF	TGCAGCGTCGAGGACATGCACTACGAGCAGTACTTC	TRBJ2-7	.	TRBV29-1	.
CASSKARDSVRPEAFF	TGTGCCAGCAGCAAAGCGCGGGACAGCGTTCGGCCTGAAGCTTTCTTT	TRBJ1-1	.	TRBV21-1	.
CASSFGQGAGNEQFF	TGTGCCAGCAGCTTCGGACAGGGGGCAGGGAATGAGCAGTTCTTC	TRBJ2-1	.	TRBV5-4	TRBD1
CASSFGLAGQYEQFF	TGTGCCAGCAGCTTTGGACTAGCGGGACAGTATGAGCAGTTCTTC	TRBJ2-1	.	TRBV7-7	TRBD2
CASSLRSGVWGGTEAFF	TGCGCCAGCAGCCTTCGCTCGGGAGTGTGGGGCGGCACTGAAGCTTTCTTT	TRBJ1-1	.	TRBV4-3	.
CASSERDTGELFF	TGTGCCAGCAGTGAACGGGACACCGGGGAGCTGTTTTTT	TRBJ2-2	few	TRBV6-1	.
CASSGGLAGFDEQFF	TGTGCCAGCAGTGGGGGACTAGCGGGATTTGATGAGCAGTTCTTC	TRBJ2-1	few	TRBV6-5	TRBD2
CASSQRDRRDTDTQYF	TGCGCCAGCAGCCAAAGGGACAGACGGGACACAGATACGCAGTATTTT	TRBJ2-3	few	TRBV4-3	TRBD1
CASSYSSPPYGYTF	TGTGCCAGCAGTTATTCGAGCCCTCCCTATGGCTACACCTTC	TRBJ1-2	.	TRBV6-1	.
CASSLLPYEQYF	TGTGCCAGCAGCTTACTTCCTTACGAGCAGTACTTC	TRBJ2-7	once	TRBV7-9	.
CATSRDLAGGGDEQFF	TGTGCCACCAGCAGAGACCTCGCGGGGGGCGGGGATGAGCAGTTCTTC	TRBJ2-1	.	TRBV15	TRBD2
CAWSSGEAPLHF	TGTGCCTGGAGTTCGGGGGAGGCACCCCTCCACTTT	TRBJ1-6	.	TRBV30	.
CASSTPLRDSWGYGYTF	TGTGCCAGTAGCACGCCCCTTAGGGACAGCTGGGGCTATGGCTACACCTTC	TRBJ1-2	.	TRBV19	TRBD1
CASSLGEQSYGYTF	TGTGCCAGCAGCTTAGGAGAACAGAGCTATGGCTACACCTTC	TRBJ1-2	.	TRBV7-6	.
CASSYDTMAEQFF	TGTGCCAGCAGTTACGATACTATGGCTGAGCAGTTCTTC	TRBJ2-1	few	TRBV6-6	.
CASSLGAEQYF	TGTGCCAGCAGCTTGGGGGCCGAGCAGTACTTC	TRBJ2-7	.	TRBV5-4	.
CTGTGDYGYTF	TGCACCGGGACAGGGGACTATGGCTACACCTTC	TRBJ1-2	few	TRBV20-1	TRBD1
CASSRDRGDGLTF	TGTGCCAGCAGCCGGGACAGGGGGGACGGCCTGACTTTC	TRBJ2-6	.	TRBV5-6	TRBD1
CASSVELSGGSYNEQFF	TGTGCCAGCAGCGTAGAATTGAGCGGGGGCTCCTACAATGAGCAGTTCTTC	TRBJ2-1	.	TRBV9	TRBD2
CSGYRDVVTEAFF	TGCAGCGGCTACAGGGACGTGGTCACTGAAGCTTTCTTT	TRBJ1-1	.	TRBV29-1	.
CASGRSPGDEQFF	TGTGCCAGCGGGAGGAGCCCAGGTGATGAGCAGTTCTTC	TRBJ2-1	.	TRBV25-1	.
CASSAGGQLEAFF	TGTGCCAGCAGCGCCGGGGGACAGCTTGAAGCTTTCTTT	TRBJ1-1	.	TRBV9	TRBD1
CASSLRTGSYNEQFF	TGTGCCAGCAGCTTGAGGACAGGGTCCTACAATGAGCAGTTCTTC	TRBJ2-1	.	TRBV5-4	TRBD1
CASSELRGTDTQYF	TGTGCCAGCAGTGAGTTGCGGGGCACAGATACGCAGTATTTT	TRBJ2-3	.	TRBV2	.
CASSLRAGGGEQYF	TGTGCCAGCAGCTTAAGGGCGGGAGGAGGCGAGCAGTACTTC	TRBJ2-7	.	TRBV11-2	TRBD2
CASSLTGFGNQPQHF	TGTGCCAGCAGCTTAACGGGGTTTGGCAATCAGCCCCAGCATTTT	TRBJ1-5	.	TRBV7-6	.
CASRPAGGRDEQYF	TGTGCCAGCAGACCAGCGGGGGGGCGGGACGAGCAGTACTTC	TRBJ2-7	.	TRBV27	TRBD2
CASSLERGRTDTQYF	TGTGCCAGCAGCTTAGAAAGGGGGAGAACAGATACGCAGTATTTT	TRBJ2-3	.	TRBV7-9	.
CASSSIHRGRIEKLFF	TGTGCCAGCAGCTCCATCCACAGGGGCAGGATTGAAAAACTGTTTTTT	TRBJ1-4	.	TRBV5-6	TRBD1